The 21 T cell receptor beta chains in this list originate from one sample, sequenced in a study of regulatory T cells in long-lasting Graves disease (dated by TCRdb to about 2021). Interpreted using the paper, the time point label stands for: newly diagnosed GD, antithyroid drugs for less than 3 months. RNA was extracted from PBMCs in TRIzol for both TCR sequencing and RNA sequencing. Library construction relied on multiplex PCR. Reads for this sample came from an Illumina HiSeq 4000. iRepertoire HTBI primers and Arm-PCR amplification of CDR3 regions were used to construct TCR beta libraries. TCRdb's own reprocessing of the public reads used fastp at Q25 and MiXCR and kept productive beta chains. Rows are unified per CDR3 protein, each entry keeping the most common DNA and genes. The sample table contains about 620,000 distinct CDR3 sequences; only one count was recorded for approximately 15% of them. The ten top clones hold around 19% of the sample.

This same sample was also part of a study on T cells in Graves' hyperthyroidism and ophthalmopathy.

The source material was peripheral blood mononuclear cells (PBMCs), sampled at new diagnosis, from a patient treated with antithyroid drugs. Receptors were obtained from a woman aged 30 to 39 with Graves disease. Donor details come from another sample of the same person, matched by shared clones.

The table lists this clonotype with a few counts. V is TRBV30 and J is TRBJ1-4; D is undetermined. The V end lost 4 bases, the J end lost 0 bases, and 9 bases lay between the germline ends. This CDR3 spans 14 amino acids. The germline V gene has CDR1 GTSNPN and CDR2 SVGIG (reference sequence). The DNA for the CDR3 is TGTGCCTGGACCACACATACAACTAATGAAAAACTGTTTTTT. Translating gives CAWTTHTTNEKLFF.

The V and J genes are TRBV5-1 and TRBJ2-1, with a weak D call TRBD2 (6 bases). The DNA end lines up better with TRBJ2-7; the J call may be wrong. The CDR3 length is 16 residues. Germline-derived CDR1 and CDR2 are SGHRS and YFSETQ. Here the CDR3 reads CASSSEGRSSYNEQYF. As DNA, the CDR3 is TGCGCCAGCAGCTCGGAGGGCAGGAGCTCCTACAATGAGCAGTACTTC.

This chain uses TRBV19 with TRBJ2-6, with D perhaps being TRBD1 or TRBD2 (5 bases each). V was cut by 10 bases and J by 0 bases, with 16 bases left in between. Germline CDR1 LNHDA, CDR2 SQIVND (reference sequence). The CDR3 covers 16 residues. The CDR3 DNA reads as TGTGCCACTAGGGGACCCCGAAGCTCTGGGGCCAACGTCCTGACTTTC. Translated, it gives CATRGPRSSGANVLTF. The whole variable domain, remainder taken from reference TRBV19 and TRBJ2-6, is DGGITQSPKYLFRKEGQNVTLSCEQNLNHDAMYWYRQDPGQGLRLIYYSQIVNDFQKGDIAEGYSVSREKKESFPLTVTSAQKNPTAFYLCATRGPRSSGANVLTFGAGSRLTVL.

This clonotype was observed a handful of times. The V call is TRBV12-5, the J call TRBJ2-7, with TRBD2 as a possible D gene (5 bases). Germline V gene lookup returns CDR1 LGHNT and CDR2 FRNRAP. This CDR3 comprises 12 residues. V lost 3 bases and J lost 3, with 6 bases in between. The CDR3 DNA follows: TGTGCTAGTGGTTTTGAGGGCTACGAGCAGTACTTC. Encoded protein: CASGFEGYEQYF.

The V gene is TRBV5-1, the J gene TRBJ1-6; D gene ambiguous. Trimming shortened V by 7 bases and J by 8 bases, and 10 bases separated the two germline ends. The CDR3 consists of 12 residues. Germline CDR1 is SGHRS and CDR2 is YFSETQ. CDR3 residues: CASSSADSPLHF. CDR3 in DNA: TGCGCCAGCTCCAGCGCGGATTCACCCCTCCACTTT.

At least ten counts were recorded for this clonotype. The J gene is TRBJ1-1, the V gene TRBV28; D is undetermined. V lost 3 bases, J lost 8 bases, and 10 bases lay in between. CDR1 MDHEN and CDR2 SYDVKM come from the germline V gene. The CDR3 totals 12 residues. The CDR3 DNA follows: TGTGCCAGCAGTTTGAATGGCGAGGAAGCTTTCTTT. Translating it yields CASSLNGEEAFF. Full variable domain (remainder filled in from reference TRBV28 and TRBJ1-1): DVKVTQSSRYLVKRTGEKVFLECVQDMDHENMFWYRQDPGLGLRLIYFSYDVKMKEKGDIPEGYSVSREKKERFSLILESASTNQTSMYLCASSLNGEEAFFGQGTRLTVV.

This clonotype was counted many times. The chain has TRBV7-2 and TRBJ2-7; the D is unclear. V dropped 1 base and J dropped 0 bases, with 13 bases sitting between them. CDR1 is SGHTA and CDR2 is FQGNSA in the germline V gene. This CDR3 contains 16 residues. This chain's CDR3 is CASSLESVWSSYEQYF. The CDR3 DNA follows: TGTGCCAGCAGCTTAGAGAGCGTATGGAGCTCCTACGAGCAGTACTTC.

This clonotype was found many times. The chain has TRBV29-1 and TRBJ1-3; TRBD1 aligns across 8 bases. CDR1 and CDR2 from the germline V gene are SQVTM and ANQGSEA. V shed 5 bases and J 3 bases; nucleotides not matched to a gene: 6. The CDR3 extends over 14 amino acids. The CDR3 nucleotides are TGCAGCGTTACCGGACAGGGTGGTGGAAACACCATATATTTT. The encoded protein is CSVTGQGGGNTIYF.

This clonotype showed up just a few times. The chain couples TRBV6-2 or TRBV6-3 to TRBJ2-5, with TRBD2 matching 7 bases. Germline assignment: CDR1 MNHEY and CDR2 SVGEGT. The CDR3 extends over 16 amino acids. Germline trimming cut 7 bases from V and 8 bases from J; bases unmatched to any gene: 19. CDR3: CASTAMGGNQLGTQYF. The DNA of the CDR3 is TGTGCCAGCACCGCAATGGGGGGGAACCAATTAGGTACCCAGTACTTC.

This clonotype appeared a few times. Here the CDR3 reads CSAKIQRDTQYF. CDR3 DNA sequence: TGCAGTGCTAAAATTCAGCGGGATACGCAGTATTTT. The chain combines TRBV20-1 with TRBJ2-3, with D tentatively TRBD2 (5 bases). V shed 4 bases and J shed 6 bases, with 11 bases lying between them. This CDR3 is built from 12 residues. Germline CDR1 reads DFQATT; CDR2 reads SNEGSKA (reference sequence).

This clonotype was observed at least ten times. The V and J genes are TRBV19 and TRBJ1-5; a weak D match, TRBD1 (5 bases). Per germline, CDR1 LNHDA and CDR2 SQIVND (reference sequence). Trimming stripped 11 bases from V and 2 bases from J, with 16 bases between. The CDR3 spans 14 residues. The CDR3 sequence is CASWQGTGNQPQHF. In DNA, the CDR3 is TGTGCCTCCTGGCAGGGTACCGGCAATCAGCCCCAGCATTTT.

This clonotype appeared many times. CDR3 sequence (DNA): TGTGCCAGCTCAGGGATTGACAGGGGCCCCGGGGCCAACGTCCTGACTTTC. Residues: CASSGIDRGPGANVLTF. The J gene is TRBJ2-6, the V gene TRBV28; 8 bases line up with TRBD1. Germline assignment: CDR1 MDHEN and CDR2 SYDVKM. The CDR3 is made up of 17 amino acids. V lost 8 bases to trimming and J lost 4 bases; unmatched junction nucleotides: 13.

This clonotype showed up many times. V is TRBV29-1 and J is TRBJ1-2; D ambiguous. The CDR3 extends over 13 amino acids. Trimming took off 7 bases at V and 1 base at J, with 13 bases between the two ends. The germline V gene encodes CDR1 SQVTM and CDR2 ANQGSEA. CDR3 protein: CSAPSGINYGYTF. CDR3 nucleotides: TGCAGCGCGCCCTCCGGGATTAACTATGGCTACACCTTC.

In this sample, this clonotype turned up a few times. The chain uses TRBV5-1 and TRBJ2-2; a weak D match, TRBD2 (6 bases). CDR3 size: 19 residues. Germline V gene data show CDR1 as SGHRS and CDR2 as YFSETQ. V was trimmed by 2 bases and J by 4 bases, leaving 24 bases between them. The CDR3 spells CASSLPIPDSGVGTGELFF. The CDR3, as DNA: TGCGCCAGCAGCTTACCCATACCGGATTCGGGGGTCGGCACCGGGGAGCTGTTTTTT. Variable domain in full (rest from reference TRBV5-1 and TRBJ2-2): KAGVTQTPRYLIKTRGQQVTLSCSPISGHRSVSWYQQTPGQGLQFLFEYFSETQRNKGNFPGRFSGRQFSNSRSEMNVSTLELGDSALYLCASSLPIPDSGVGTGELFFGEGSRLTVL.

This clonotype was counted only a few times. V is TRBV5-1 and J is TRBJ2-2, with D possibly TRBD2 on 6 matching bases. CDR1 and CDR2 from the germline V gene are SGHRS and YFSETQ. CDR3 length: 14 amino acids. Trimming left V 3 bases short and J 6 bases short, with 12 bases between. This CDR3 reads CASSSSLASGELFF. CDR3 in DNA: TGCGCCAGCAGCTCCTCACTAGCATCCGGGGAGCTGTTTTTT.

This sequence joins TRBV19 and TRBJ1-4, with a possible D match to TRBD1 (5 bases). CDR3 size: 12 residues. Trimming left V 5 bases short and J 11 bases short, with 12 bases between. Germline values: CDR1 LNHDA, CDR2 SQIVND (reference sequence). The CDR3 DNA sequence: TGTGCCAGTAGTCCCCGGACACCGAAACTGTTTTTT. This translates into CASSPRTPKLFF.

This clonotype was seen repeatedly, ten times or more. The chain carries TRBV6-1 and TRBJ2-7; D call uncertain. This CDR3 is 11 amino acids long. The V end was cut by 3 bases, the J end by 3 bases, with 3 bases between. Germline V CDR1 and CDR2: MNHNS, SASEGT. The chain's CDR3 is CASSDNYEQYF. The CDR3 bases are TGTGCCAGCAGTGATAACTACGAGCAGTACTTC.

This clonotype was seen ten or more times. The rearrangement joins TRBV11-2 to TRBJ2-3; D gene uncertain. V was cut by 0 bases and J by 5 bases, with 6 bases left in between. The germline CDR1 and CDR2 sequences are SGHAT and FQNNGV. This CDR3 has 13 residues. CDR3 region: CASSLDLGDTQYF. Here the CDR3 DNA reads TGTGCCAGCAGCTTAGATTTAGGAGATACGCAGTATTTT.

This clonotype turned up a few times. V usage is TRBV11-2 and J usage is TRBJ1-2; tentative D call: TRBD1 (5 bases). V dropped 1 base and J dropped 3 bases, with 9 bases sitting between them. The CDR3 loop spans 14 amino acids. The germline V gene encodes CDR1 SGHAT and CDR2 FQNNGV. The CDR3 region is CASSLGRGDYGYTF. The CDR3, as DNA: TGTGCCAGCAGCTTAGGGAGGGGCGACTATGGCTACACCTTC.

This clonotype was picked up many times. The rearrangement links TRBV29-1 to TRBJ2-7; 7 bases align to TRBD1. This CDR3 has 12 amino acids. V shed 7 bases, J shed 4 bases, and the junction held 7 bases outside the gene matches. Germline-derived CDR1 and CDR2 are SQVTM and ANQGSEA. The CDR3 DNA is TGCAGCGCAAGGGACAGTTTTTACGAGCAGTACTTC. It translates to CSARDSFYEQYF.

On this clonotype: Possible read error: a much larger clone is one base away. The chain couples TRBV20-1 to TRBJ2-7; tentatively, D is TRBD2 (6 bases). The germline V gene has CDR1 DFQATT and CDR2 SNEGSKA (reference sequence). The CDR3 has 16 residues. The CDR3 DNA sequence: TGCGGTGCTAGAGAGGGACGGGCGGGGAGCTCCTACGAGCAGTACTTC. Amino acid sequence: CGAREGRAGSSYEQYF.